One sample yielded the 32 T cell receptor beta chains listed below, sequenced in a study of T cell repertoires in cytomegalovirus infection. TCRdb analysed the reads with MiXCR anew, one entry per CDR3 protein. The sample shows hundreds of thousands of distinct CDR3 sequences, 20% to 25% of them seen only once. Sequencing was done on a sample of CD8+ T cells from PBMCs. Receptors originate from a human donor in good health (CMV status not recorded). Some clones in this sample may be carry-over from other donors' samples.

Concerning this clonotype: Possible read error: a much larger clone is one base away. The chain uses TRBV27 and TRBJ1-4, with D possibly being TRBD1 (5 bases). The length of the CDR3 is 14 residues. CDR1 is MNHEY and CDR2 is SMNVEV in the germline V gene (reference sequence). CDR3 loop: CSSRDVGPNEKLFF. The CDR3 DNA is TGTTCCAGCAGGGACGTGGGCCCGAATGAAAAACTGTTTTTT.

The chain recombines TRBV14 with TRBJ2-7, with D unclear. V lost 4 bases, J lost 0 bases, and 13 bases lay in between. Germline V gene lookup returns CDR1 SGHDN and CDR2 FVKESK. This CDR3 comprises 15 residues. The CDR3 DNA is TGTGCCAGCAGCCCCCGGGTCCTGGGCTCCTACGAGCAGTACGTC. Translation gives CASSPRVLGSYEQYV.

About this clonotype: Given the absence of the conserved phenylalanine or tryptophan at the CDR3 end, a read error is likely. The gene calls are TRBV27 and TRBJ2-2; D remains ambiguous. Between the trimmed V and J ends, which lost 3 bases and 1 base, there was a span of 3 bases. The CDR3 spans 13 residues. The V gene's germline CDR1 is MNHEY and CDR2 SMNVEV (reference sequence). This chain's CDR3 is CASSFLNTGELFL. In DNA, the CDR3 is TGTGCCAGCAGTTTCCTGAACACCGGGGAGCTGTTTTTG.

In its sample, this clonotype was seen a few times. The chain links TRBV29-1 to TRBJ1-2; D gene unclear. The CDR3 spans 12 residues. Trimming removed 3 bases at V and 4 bases at J, with 9 bases between. Germline lookup yields CDR1 SQVTM and CDR2 ANQGSEA. CDR3 nucleotide sequence: TGCAGCGTTGATATGGGGTTCTATGGCTACACCTTC. It yields the protein CSVDMGFYGYTF. The variable domain in full, with the rest retrieved from reference TRBV29-1 and TRBJ1-2, is SAVISQKPSRDICQRGTSLTIQCQVDSQVTMMFWYRQQPGQSLTLIATANQGSEATYESGFVIDKFPISRPNLTFSTLTVSNMSPEDSSIYLCSVDMGFYGYTFGSGTRLTVV.

There are a few counts of this clonotype. V gene TRBV2 combines with J gene TRBJ2-5, with D tentatively TRBD1 (6 bases). This CDR3 contains 14 residues. Per germline, CDR1 SNHLY and CDR2 FYNNEI. V was shortened by 6 bases and J by 5 bases, with 16 bases between the two germline ends. CDR3 sequence (DNA): TGTGCCAGCAGAGTACAGGGCCTGGGGGAGACCCAGTACTTC. Residues: CASRVQGLGETQYF. The variable domain in full, completed from reference TRBV2 and TRBJ2-5, reads EPEVTQTPSHQVTQMGQEVILRCVPISNHLYFYWYRQILGQKVEFLVSFYNNEISEKSEIFDDQFSVERPDGSNFTLKIRSTKLEDSAMYFCASRVQGLGETQYFGPGTRLLVL.

This clonotype was detected ten times or more. The chain joins TRBV7-8 to TRBJ1-3; D uncertain. The germline CDR1 and CDR2 sequences are SGHVS and FQNEAQ. V was pared by 8 bases and J by 6 bases, with 14 bases between. CDR3 length equals 13 residues. The CDR3, as DNA: TGTGCCAGCGTCGGACGCGGAGAAAACACCATATATTTT. This encodes CASVGRGENTIYF.

This clonotype was seen only a few times. This chain uses TRBV7-9 with TRBJ2-5, with D hard to call. CDR3 length: 15 amino acids. V lost 5 bases to trimming and J lost 1 base, with 14 bases between them. Germline values: CDR1 SEHNR, CDR2 FQNEAQ (reference sequence). The chain's CDR3 is CASSRPFDTQETQYF. The CDR3 coding sequence is TGTGCCAGCAGCCGACCCTTCGACACCCAAGAGACCCAGTACTTC.

The V gene is TRBV4-1, the J gene TRBJ2-5; 7 nucleotides match TRBD2. V lost 0 bases and J lost 6; bases outside the gene matches: 4. The CDR3 consists of 14 residues. Germline assignment: CDR1 MGHRA and CDR2 YSYEKL. This CDR3 reads CASSQDEAGQTQYF. CDR3 DNA: TGCGCCAGCAGCCAAGATGAAGCGGGGCAGACCCAGTACTTC.

The table lists this clonotype with a few counts. The CDR3 sequence is CASSVNRYEQYF. The DNA of the CDR3 is TGTGCCAGCAGTGTTAACCGATACGAGCAGTACTTC. The rearrangement links TRBV2 to TRBJ2-7; D remains ambiguous. This CDR3 region has 12 residues. CDR1 and CDR2 (germline): SNHLY, FYNNEI. The V and J ends lost 4 bases and 4 bases respectively, with 8 bases between them.

This clonotype has more than one count but fewer than ten. The rearrangement links TRBV28 to TRBJ2-2; weak D call: TRBD1 (6 bases). Trimming removed 2 bases from V and 3 bases from J, with 13 bases in between. There are 16 residues in the CDR3. The germline gives CDR1 MDHEN, CDR2 SYDVKM. In nucleotides, the CDR3 is TGTGCCAGCAGTTTAATCGTGGCAGGGGACACCGGGGAGCTGTTTTTT. It is translated as CASSLIVAGDTGELFF.

In this sample, this clonotype turned up many times. V gene TRBV7-9 combines with J gene TRBJ2-1, with no clear D. V was cut by 5 bases and J by 0 bases, with 14 bases left in between. From germline, CDR1 is SEHNR and CDR2 FQNEAQ (reference sequence). This CDR3 spans 16 amino acids. CDR3 DNA sequence: TGTGCCAGCAGCCAGATTGTAAGTTCCTCCTACAATGAGCAGTTCTTC. This translates into CASSQIVSSSYNEQFF.

Note on this clonotype: A much larger clonotype is one base distant, so this may be a read error. The chain is built from TRBV7-2 and TRBJ2-1, with a weak D call TRBD1 (6 bases). The CDR3 contains 15 residues. The V gene lost 1 base and the J gene lost 7 bases, with 14 bases spanning the gap. Germline values: CDR1 SGHTA, CDR2 FQGNSA. The DNA for the CDR3 is TGTGCCAGCAGCTTAGAGGCGAGGGGGTGGAATGAGCAGTTCTTC. Protein sequence: CASSLEARGWNEQFF.

This clonotype was recorded many times. The chain couples TRBV28 to TRBJ2-7, with TRBD2 as a possible D gene (5 bases). The CDR3 covers 15 residues. CDR1 and CDR2 from the germline V gene are MDHEN and SYDVKM. V lost 0 bases and J 0 bases, leaving 9 bases between the germline ends. This CDR3 reads CASSLWDSSSYEQYF. CDR3 DNA: TGTGCCAGCAGTTTATGGGACTCGAGCTCCTACGAGCAGTACTTC. Using reference TRBV28 and TRBJ2-7 for the parts outside the CDR3, the full variable domain is DVKVTQSSRYLVKRTGEKVFLECVQDMDHENMFWYRQDPGLGLRLIYFSYDVKMKEKGDIPEGYSVSREKKERFSLILESASTNQTSMYLCASSLWDSSSYEQYFGPGTRLTVT.

This clonotype was counted only a few times. The chain carries TRBV19 and TRBJ2-2, with D hard to call. Trimming took off 4 bases at V and 5 bases at J, with 14 bases between the two ends. The CDR3 sequence is 15 residues long. Germline CDR1 is LNHDA and CDR2 is SQIVND (reference sequence). The chain's CDR3 is CASSTLGMGTGELFF. The CDR3 DNA reads as TGTGCCAGTAGTACCCTTGGCATGGGGACCGGGGAGCTGTTTTTT. Full variable domain (missing parts from reference TRBV19 and TRBJ2-2): DGGITQSPKYLFRKEGQNVTLSCEQNLNHDAMYWYRQDPGQGLRLIYYSQIVNDFQKGDIAEGYSVSREKKESFPLTVTSAQKNPTAFYLCASSTLGMGTGELFFGEGSRLTVL.

This clonotype was found a few times. CDR3 nucleotide sequence: TGTGCCGGGGGGGGTCCCATGCATGGCTACACCTTC. Translating it yields CAGGGPMHGYTF. The gene calls are TRBV28 and TRBJ1-2, with D possibly being TRBD1 (5 bases). There are 12 residues in the CDR3. V lost 11 bases and J 6 bases, leaving 16 bases between the germline ends. From germline, CDR1 is MDHEN and CDR2 SYDVKM.

This clonotype was observed a handful of times. One end of the junction is discordant with germline, which a read error may explain. The rearrangement links TRBV29-1 to TRBJ1-1; TRBD1 is a possible D gene (5 bases). The germline V gene encodes CDR1 SQVTM and CDR2 ANQGSEA. The CDR3 has 10 amino acids. Here the CDR3 reads CSVPDQGSNF. CDR3 coding DNA: TGCAGCGTGCCGGATCAGGGCAGCAACTTT.

The V and J genes are TRBV28 and TRBJ2-4; D is uncertain. The CDR3 is 13 amino acids. Trimming took off 7 bases at V and 5 bases at J, with 12 bases between the two ends. Germline V gives CDR1 MDHEN, CDR2 SYDVKM. This CDR3 reads CASIGYPENIQYF. The CDR3 bases are TGTGCCAGCATTGGGTACCCCGAAAACATTCAGTACTTC.

The table lists this clonotype with a few counts. The chain joins TRBV7-9 to TRBJ2-7; no clear D gene. Trimming removed 5 bases from V and 4 bases from J, with 9 bases in between. The CDR3 runs 12 residues. The germline V gene encodes CDR1 SEHNR and CDR2 FQNEAQ (reference sequence). Here the CDR3 DNA reads TGTGCCAGCAGCACACCCAAATACGAGCAGTACTTC. This gives the protein CASSTPKYEQYF.

This clonotype was recorded a few times. The V and J genes are TRBV6-5 and TRBJ2-7, with D tentatively TRBD1 (5 bases). Germline CDR1 MNHEY, CDR2 SVGAGI. With 0 bases removed from V and 2 bases from J, the gap between germline ends came to 11 bases. This CDR3 comprises 15 residues. CDR3 region: CASSYSPDSAYEQYV. CDR3 nucleotides: TGTGCCAGCAGTTACTCACCCGACAGTGCCTACGAGCAGTACGTC.

This chain uses TRBV19 with TRBJ1-2; 7 bases match TRBD1. The CDR3 extends over 17 amino acids. After removal of 3 bases from V and 5 bases from J, the junction contained 15 bases not matched to a gene. Germline V gives CDR1 LNHDA, CDR2 SQIVND (reference sequence). Here the CDR3 DNA reads TGTGCCAGTAGTATCTTGGTCCGGGACAGTGAGACGTATGGCTACACCTTC. It codes for CASSILVRDSETYGYTF.

This chain connects TRBV12-3 or TRBV12-4 to TRBJ1-1; 7 bases map to TRBD1. The CDR3 runs 16 residues. The trim removed 7 bases at V and 1 base at J, leaving 12 bases unmatched. The CDR3 region is CASILPSGTENTEAFF. The CDR3 DNA reads TGTGCCAGCATCCTCCCTTCCGGGACAGAGAACACTGAAGCTTTCTTT.

This clonotype was counted only a few times. The CDR3 DNA reads TGTGCGATACGCGGGGGGGCTGTAAATGAGCAGTTCTTC. This translates into CAIRGGAVNEQFF. The gene calls are TRBV12-3 or TRBV12-4 and TRBJ2-1, with 9 bases identical to TRBD2. This CDR3 region has 13 residues.

On this clonotype: This could be a read error, since a much larger clone is one nucleotide away. This sequence joins TRBV19 and TRBJ1-1; unclear D gene. The CDR3 loop spans 13 amino acids. The germline CDR1 and CDR2 sequences are LNHDA and SQIVND (reference sequence). The CDR3 here is CASSIRLNAEAFF. CDR3 nucleotides: TGTGCCAGTAGTATAAGGTTGAACGCTGAAGCTTTCTTT. The full variable domain, in which reference TRBV19 and TRBJ1-1 provide the parts outside the CDR3, is DGGITQSPKYLFRKEGQNVTLSCEQNLNHDAMYWYRQDPGQGLRLIYYSQIVNDFQKGDIAEGYSVSREKKESFPLTVTSAQKNPTAFYLCASSIRLNAEAFFGQGTRLTVV.

V and J are TRBV25-1 and TRBJ1-4, with 8 bases that match TRBD1. The germline CDR1 and CDR2 sequences are MGHDK and SYGVNS. V lost 4 bases and J lost 8; bases outside the gene matches: 6. The CDR3 length is 14 residues. CDR3 loop: CASSAAGGQEKLFF. DNA for the CDR3: TGTGCCAGCAGTGCGGCAGGGGGCCAGGAAAAACTGTTTTTT. The variable domain in full, completed from reference TRBV25-1 and TRBJ1-4, reads EADIYQTPRYLVIGTGKKITLECSQTMGHDKMYWYQQDPGMELHLIHYSYGVNSTEKGDLSSESTVSRIRTEHFPLTLESARPSHTSQYLCASSAAGGQEKLFFGSGTQLSVL.

The rearrangement links TRBV12-5 to TRBJ2-1; 10 bases fit TRBD2. Unmatched junction bases numbered 8, after V lost 4 bases and J lost 8 bases. The germline V gene has CDR1 LGHNT and CDR2 FRNRAP. The CDR3 sequence is 15 residues long. The CDR3 DNA is TGTGCTAGTGGTTCAGGGACTAGCGTCTGGGATGAGCAGTTCTTC. Its translation is CASGSGTSVWDEQFF.

This clonotype was detected a few times. The chain is built from TRBV28 and TRBJ2-3; TRBD2 matches 9 bases. This CDR3 has 15 residues. J gave up 4 bases and V 8 bases, and 10 bases lay outside the gene matches. In germline, CDR1 is MDHEN, CDR2 SYDVKM. The CDR3 bases are TGTGCCAGCCTATTTAGCGGGGGCGGCTCAGATACGCAGTATTTT. Residues: CASLFSGGGSDTQYF.

Many counts were recorded for this clonotype. The chain carries TRBV7-9 and TRBJ2-1; D is perhaps TRBD2 (7 bases). The germline gives CDR1 SEHNR, CDR2 FQNEAQ (reference sequence). CDR3 length: 12 amino acids. V was pared by 5 bases and J by 9 bases, with 11 bases between. The CDR3 bases are TGTGCCAGCAGCGAAAGGGGGGGTGAGCAGTTCTTC. Its protein product is CASSERGGEQFF.

This clonotype occurred a few times. The chain couples TRBV4-1 to TRBJ1-2; D is unresolved. The CDR3 runs 13 residues. Germline values: CDR1 MGHRA, CDR2 YSYEKL. The V and J ends lost 0 bases and 4 bases respectively, with 6 bases between them. Here the CDR3 reads CASSQERTYGYTF. The DNA of the CDR3 is TGCGCCAGCAGCCAAGAACGGACCTATGGCTACACCTTC.

The CDR3: CASSSGQGGLAGGPFTTYEQYV. The CDR3, as DNA: TGTGCCAGCAGCTCCGGACAGGGAGGGTTAGCGGGGGGACCCTTCACCACCTACGAGCAGTACGTC. V usage is TRBV7-9 and J usage is TRBJ2-7; TRBD2 agrees at 10 bases. The CDR3 extends over 22 amino acids. Per germline, CDR1 SEHNR and CDR2 FQNEAQ (reference sequence). V shed 4 bases and J 2 bases; nucleotides not matched to a gene: 26.

This clonotype has ten or more counts. V usage is TRBV28 and J usage is TRBJ2-1; D is perhaps TRBD1 (7 bases). V shed 5 bases and J shed 8 bases, with 16 bases lying between them. This CDR3 is built from 14 residues. Germline values: CDR1 MDHEN, CDR2 SYDVKM. CDR3 DNA: TGTGCCAGCAGTCCCAGGGGGGTTGCGGATGAGCAGTTCTTC. Protein product: CASSPRGVADEQFF.

This clonotype was recorded many times. The V call is TRBV28, the J call TRBJ1-4, with 9 bases identical to TRBD1. CDR1 is MDHEN, CDR2 SYDVKM, per germline. After removal of 6 bases from V and 7 bases from J, the junction contained 6 bases not matched to a gene. This CDR3 is 14 amino acids long. The CDR3 DNA reads as TGTGCCAGCAGCCCAGACAGGGGGATTGAAAAACTGTTTTTT. Protein: CASSPDRGIEKLFF.

In its sample, this clonotype was seen many times. This sequence joins TRBV6-1 and TRBJ2-1; unclear D gene. V was cut by 8 bases and J by 6 bases, with 5 bases left in between. Germline V gives CDR1 MNHNS, CDR2 SASEGT. The CDR3 has 10 amino acids. As DNA, the CDR3 is TGTGCCAGCCTTTTCAATGAGCAGTTCTTC. Its protein is CASLFNEQFF.